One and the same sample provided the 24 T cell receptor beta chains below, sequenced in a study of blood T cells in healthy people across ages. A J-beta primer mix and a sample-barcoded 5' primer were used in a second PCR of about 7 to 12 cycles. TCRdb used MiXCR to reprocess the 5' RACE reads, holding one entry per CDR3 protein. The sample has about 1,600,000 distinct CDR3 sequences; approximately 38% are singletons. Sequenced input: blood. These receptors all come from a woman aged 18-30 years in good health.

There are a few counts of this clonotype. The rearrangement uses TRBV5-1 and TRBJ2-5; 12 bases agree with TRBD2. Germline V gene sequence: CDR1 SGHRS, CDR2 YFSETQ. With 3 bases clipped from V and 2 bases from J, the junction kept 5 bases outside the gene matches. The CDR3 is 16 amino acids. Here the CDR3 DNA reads TGCGCCAGCAGCTCGGCGACTAGCGGGGGACAAGAGACCCAGTACTTC. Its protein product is CASSSATSGGQETQYF.

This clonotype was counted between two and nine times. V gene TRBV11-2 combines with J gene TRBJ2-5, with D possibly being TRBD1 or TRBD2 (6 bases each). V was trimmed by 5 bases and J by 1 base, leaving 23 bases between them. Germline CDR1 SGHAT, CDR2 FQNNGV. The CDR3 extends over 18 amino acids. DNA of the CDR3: TGTGCCAGCAGCGCATCGGGGGCGCCTTTAAGTGTCCAAGAGACCCAGTACTTC. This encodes CASSASGAPLSVQETQYF.

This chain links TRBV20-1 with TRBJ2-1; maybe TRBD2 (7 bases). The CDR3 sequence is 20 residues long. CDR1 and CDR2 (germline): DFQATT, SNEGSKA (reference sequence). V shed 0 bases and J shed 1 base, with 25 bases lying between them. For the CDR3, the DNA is TGCAGTGCTAGAGACCCTTTTGGAGGGGGAGGGCTAAAATCCTACAATGAGCAGTTCTTC. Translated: CSARDPFGGGGLKSYNEQFF.

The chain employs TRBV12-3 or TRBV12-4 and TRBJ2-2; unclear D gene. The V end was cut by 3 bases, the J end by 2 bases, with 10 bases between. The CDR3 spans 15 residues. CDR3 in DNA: TGTGCCAGCAGTTTGGCGCACCCTAACACCGGGGAGCTGTTTTTT. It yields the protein CASSLAHPNTGELFF.

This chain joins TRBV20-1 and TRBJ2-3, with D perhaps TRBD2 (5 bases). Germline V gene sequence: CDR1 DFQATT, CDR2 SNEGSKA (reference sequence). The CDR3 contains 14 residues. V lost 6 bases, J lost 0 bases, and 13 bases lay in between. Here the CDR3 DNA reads TGCAGTGCCATGGGAGATTCTAGCACAGATACGCAGTATTTT. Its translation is CSAMGDSSTDTQYF.

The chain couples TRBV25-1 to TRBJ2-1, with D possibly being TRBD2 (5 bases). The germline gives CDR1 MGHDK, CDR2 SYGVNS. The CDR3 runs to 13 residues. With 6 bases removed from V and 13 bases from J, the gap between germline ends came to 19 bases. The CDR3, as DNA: TGTGCCAGCAGGTCCGACCGATGGGAGACCCAGTTCTTC. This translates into CASRSDRWETQFF.

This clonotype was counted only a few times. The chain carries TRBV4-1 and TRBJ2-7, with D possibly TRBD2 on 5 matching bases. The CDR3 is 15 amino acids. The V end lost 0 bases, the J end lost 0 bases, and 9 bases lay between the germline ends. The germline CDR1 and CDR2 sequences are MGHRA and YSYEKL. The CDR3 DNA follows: TGCGCCAGCAGCCAAGAGCTACGGGACTCCTACGAGCAGTACTTC. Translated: CASSQELRDSYEQYF.

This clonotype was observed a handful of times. CDR3 DNA: TGCAGTGCCCCGCGGCCGGGACTCCCCGCAGATACGCAGTATTTT. Translation gives CSAPRPGLPADTQYF. This chain uses TRBV20-1 with TRBJ2-3, with D possibly TRBD2 on 6 matching bases. Germline V CDR1 and CDR2: DFQATT, SNEGSKA (reference sequence). CDR3 size: 15 residues. Trimming cost V 6 bases and J 4 bases, with 20 bases left between them.

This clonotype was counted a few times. The CDR3 here is CASSPPGLAGGPKAQYF. CDR3 in DNA: TGTGCCAGCAGTCCACCGGGACTAGCGGGAGGGCCGAAGGCGCAGTATTTT. The V and J genes are TRBV6-1 and TRBJ2-3; 16 bases are a match to TRBD2. With V trimmed by 5 bases and J by 10 bases, 12 bases remained unmatched. From germline, CDR1 is MNHNS and CDR2 SASEGT. CDR3 length equals 17 residues.

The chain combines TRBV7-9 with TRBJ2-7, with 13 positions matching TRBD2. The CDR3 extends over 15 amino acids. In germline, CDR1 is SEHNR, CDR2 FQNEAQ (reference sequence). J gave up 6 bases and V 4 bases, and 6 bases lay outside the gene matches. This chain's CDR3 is CASSSGLAGVGEQYF. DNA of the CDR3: TGTGCCAGCAGCTCCGGACTAGCGGGAGTTGGCGAGCAGTACTTC.

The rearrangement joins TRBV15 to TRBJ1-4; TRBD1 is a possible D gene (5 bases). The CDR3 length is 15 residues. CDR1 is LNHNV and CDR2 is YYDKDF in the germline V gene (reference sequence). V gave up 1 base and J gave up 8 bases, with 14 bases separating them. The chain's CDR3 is CATSRARDGGEKLFF. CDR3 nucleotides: TGTGCCACCAGCAGAGCCCGGGACGGTGGGGAAAAACTGTTTTTT.

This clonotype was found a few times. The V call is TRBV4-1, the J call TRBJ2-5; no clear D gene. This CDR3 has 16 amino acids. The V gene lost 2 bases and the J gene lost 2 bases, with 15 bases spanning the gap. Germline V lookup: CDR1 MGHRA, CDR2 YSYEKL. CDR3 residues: CASSQRVGTVQETQYF. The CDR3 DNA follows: TGCGCCAGCAGCCAACGGGTTGGAACAGTACAAGAGACCCAGTACTTC.

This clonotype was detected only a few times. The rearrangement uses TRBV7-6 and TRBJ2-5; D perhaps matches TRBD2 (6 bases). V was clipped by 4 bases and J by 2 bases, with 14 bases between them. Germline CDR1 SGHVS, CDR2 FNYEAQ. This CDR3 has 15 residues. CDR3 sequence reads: CASSSATSPQETQYF. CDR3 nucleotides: TGTGCCAGCAGCTCTGCTACTAGCCCTCAAGAGACCCAGTACTTC.

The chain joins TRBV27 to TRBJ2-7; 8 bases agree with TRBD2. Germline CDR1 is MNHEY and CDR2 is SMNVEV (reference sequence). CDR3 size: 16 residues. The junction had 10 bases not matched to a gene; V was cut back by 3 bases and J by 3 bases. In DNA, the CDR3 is TGTGCCAGCAGTTTTTCCCCTACGGCGGGGGGCTACGAGCAGTACTTC. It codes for CASSFSPTAGGYEQYF.

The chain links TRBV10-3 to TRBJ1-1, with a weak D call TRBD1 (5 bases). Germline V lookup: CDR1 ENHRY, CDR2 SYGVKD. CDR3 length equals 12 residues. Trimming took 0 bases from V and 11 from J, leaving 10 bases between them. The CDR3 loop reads CAISESQGGAFF. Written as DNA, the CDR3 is TGTGCCATCAGTGAGTCCCAGGGAGGGGCTTTCTTT.

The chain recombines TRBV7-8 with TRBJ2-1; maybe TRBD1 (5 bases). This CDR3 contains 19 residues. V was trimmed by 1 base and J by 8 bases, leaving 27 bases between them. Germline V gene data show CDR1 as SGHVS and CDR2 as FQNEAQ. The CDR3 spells CASSLEAKGWGYRGDEQFF. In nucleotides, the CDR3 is TGTGCCAGCAGCTTAGAGGCTAAGGGGTGGGGATATCGTGGGGATGAGCAGTTCTTC.

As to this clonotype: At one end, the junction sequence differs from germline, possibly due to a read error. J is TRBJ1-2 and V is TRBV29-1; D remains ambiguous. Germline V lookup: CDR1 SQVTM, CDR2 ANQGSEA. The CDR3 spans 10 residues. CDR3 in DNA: TGCGGCGTTGACTCGTATGGCTACACCTTC. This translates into CGVDSYGYTF.

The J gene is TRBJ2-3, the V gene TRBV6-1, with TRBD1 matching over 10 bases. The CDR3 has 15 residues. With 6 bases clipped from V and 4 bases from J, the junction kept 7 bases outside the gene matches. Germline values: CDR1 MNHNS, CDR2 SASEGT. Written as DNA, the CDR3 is TGTGCCAGCAGGACCGGGACAGGGGTGGCAGATACGCAGTATTTT. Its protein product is CASRTGTGVADTQYF.

CDR3: CSARSPGRETQYF. The CDR3 DNA reads as TGCAGTGCTAGAAGCCCGGGTCGGGAGACCCAGTACTTC. The chain recombines TRBV20-1 with TRBJ2-5; D remains ambiguous. Germline V lookup: CDR1 DFQATT, CDR2 SNEGSKA (reference sequence). CDR3 size: 13 residues. V was cut by 2 bases and J by 5 bases, with 12 bases left in between.

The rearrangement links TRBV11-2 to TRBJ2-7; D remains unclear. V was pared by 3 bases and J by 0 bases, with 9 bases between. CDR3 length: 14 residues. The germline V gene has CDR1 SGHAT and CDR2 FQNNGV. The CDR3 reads CASSLKGGSYEQYF. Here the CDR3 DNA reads TGTGCCAGCAGCTTGAAAGGCGGCTCCTACGAGCAGTACTTC.

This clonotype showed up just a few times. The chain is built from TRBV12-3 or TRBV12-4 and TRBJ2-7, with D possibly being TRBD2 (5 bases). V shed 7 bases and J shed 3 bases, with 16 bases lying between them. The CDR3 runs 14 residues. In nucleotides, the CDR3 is TGTGCCAGCACAACTCGGGAATCGGGCTACGAGCAGTACTTC. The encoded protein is CASTTRESGYEQYF.

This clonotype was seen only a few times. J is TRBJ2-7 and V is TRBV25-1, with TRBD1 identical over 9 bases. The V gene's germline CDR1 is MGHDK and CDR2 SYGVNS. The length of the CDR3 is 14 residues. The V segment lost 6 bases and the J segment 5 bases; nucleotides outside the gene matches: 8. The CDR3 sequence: CASRPTGQGNEQYF. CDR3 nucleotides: TGTGCCAGCAGGCCAACGGGACAGGGCAACGAGCAGTACTTC.

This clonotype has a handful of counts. CDR3 residues: CASSLILAGAGNEQFF. The DNA for the CDR3 is TGCGCCAGCAGCTTGATACTCGCAGGGGCCGGCAATGAGCAGTTCTTC. The V call is TRBV5-1, the J call TRBJ2-1, with a weak D call TRBD1 (6 bases). This CDR3 has 16 residues. Per germline, CDR1 SGHRS and CDR2 YFSETQ. The ends were cut back, 1 base at V and 6 bases at J, with 17 bases in the middle.

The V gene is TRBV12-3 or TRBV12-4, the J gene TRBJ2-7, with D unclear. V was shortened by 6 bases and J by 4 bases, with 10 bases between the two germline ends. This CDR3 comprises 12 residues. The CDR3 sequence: CASRLYKYEQYF. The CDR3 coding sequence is TGTGCCAGCAGGCTGTACAAGTACGAGCAGTACTTC.